This entry lists 5 T cell receptor beta chains sequenced from one sample in a study of T cell clonality in common variable immunodeficiency. Assay: immunoSEQ multiplex PCR; the TCRdb copy retains only in-frame clones and omits some. This sample comprises 45,000 to 60,000 clones, none seen once only. The sample taken for sequencing was peripheral blood mononuclear cells. These receptors were collected from a person between 18 and 75 years old in good health.

This clone occurred many times. The DNA ends 3 residues before the CDR3 does, and the rest of the CDR3 is filled in from the germline J gene. The chain combines TRBV6-1 with TRBJ2-7; 7 bases align to TRBD2. The J segment lost 3 bases and the V segment lost 3 bases, leaving 2 bases of the junction unmatched. This CDR3 comprises 13 residues. CDR1 is MNHNS and CDR2 is SASEGT in the germline V gene. The part of the CDR3 DNA that was read is TGTGCCAGCAGTGAGGGAGGGGACTACGAG. As protein: CASSEGGDYE. The whole CDR3 sequence is CASSEGGDYEQYF.

This clone was found many times. The sequence runs out 3 residues before the end of the CDR3; the remainder is reconstructed from the germline J gene. The chain links TRBV7-9 to TRBJ1-2, with 7 bases lining up with TRBD1. This CDR3 spans 13 amino acids. Germline V gives CDR1 SEHNR, CDR2 FQNEAQ (reference sequence). The CDR3 DNA, read in part, is TGTGCCAGCAGCTTCGGCAGGGGGGAGGGC. This encodes CASSFGRGEG. The CDR3, in full, reads CASSFGRGEGYTF.

Many counts were recorded for this clone. The CDR3 goes on 3 residues after the read ends, and that part is filled in from the germline J gene. This chain connects TRBV2 to TRBJ1-5; D is undetermined. Germline CDR1 reads SNHLY; CDR2 reads FYNNEI. The CDR3 is 15 residues long. The V end was cut by 2 bases, the J end by 2 bases, with 10 bases between. The CDR3 bases that were read are TGTGCCAGCAGTGAAAGGCACCGTGGCAATCAGCCC. Translating it yields CASSERHRGNQP. The complete CDR3 sequence is CASSERHRGNQPQHF.

This clone was seen many times. The read stops 3 residues short of the end of the CDR3; the missing end is completed from the germline J gene. The chain carries TRBV20-1 and TRBJ2-3, with D possibly matching TRBD2 (5 bases). Germline CDR1 DFQATT, CDR2 SNEGSKA (reference sequence). This CDR3 spans 14 amino acids. The CDR3 loop is CSALAENSNQPQYF. CDR3 bases read: TGCAGTGCCCTAGCTGAGAATAGCAATCAGCCG.

This clone was recorded many times. The read ends 3 residues early relative to the CDR3; the germline J gene fills the gap. The chain is built from TRBV13 and TRBJ2-3, with 12 bases that match TRBD2. Germline lookup yields CDR1 PRHDT and CDR2 FYEKMQ (reference sequence). Unmatched junction bases numbered 2, after V lost 5 bases and J lost 2 bases. This CDR3 region has 15 residues. The part of the CDR3 DNA that was read is TGTGCCAGCAGCACTAGCGGGGGGACCACAGATACG. As protein: CASSTSGGTTDT. From start to end, the CDR3 is CASSTSGGTTDTQYF. The full variable domain, with the rest looked up from reference TRBV13 and TRBJ2-3, is AAGVIQSPRHLIKEKRETATLKCYPIPRHDTVYWYQQGPGQDPQFLISFYEKMQSDKGSIPDRFSAQQFSDYHSELNMSSLELGDSALYFCASSTSGGTTDTQYFGPGTRLTVL.